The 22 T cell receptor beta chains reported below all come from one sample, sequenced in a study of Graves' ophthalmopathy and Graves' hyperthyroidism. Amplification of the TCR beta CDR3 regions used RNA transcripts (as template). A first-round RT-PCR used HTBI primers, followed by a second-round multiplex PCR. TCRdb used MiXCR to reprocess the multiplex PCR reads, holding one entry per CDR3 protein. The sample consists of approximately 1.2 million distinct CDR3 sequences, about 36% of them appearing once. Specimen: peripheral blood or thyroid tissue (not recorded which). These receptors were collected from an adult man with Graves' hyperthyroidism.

As DNA, the CDR3 is TGCGCCAGCAGCTTGTTGGGTCCCAACCAGGGCGTGGTGAGCGAGCAGTACTTC. Translating it yields CASSLLGPNQGVVSEQYF. V gene TRBV5-1 combines with J gene TRBJ2-7, with D maybe TRBD1 (5 bases). Trimming cost V 1 base and J 6 bases, with 26 bases left between them. Germline V gene lookup returns CDR1 SGHRS and CDR2 YFSETQ. The CDR3 loop spans 18 amino acids.

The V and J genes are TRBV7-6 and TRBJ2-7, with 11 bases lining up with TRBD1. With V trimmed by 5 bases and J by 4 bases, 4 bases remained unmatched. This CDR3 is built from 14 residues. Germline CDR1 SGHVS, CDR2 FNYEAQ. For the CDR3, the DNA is TGTGCCAGCAGCAGGACAGGGGGCCAATACGAGCAGTACTTC. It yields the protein CASSRTGGQYEQYF. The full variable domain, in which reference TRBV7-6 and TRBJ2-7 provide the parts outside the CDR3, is GAGVSQSPRYKVTKRGQDVALRCDPISGHVSLYWYRQALGQGPEFLTYFNYEAQQDKSGLPNDRFSAERPEGSISTLTIQRTEQRDSAMYRCASSRTGGQYEQYFGPGTRLTVT.

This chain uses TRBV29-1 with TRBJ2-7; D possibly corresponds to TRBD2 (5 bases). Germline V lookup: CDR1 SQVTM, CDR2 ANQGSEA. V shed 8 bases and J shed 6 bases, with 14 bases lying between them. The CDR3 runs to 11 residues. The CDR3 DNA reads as TGCAGCTTAGTCCGGGGATCCGAGCAGTACTTC. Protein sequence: CSLVRGSEQYF.

This CDR3 reads CASSFARDRNYEQYF. DNA for the CDR3: TGTGCCAGCAGTTTCGCCCGGGACAGGAACTACGAGCAGTACTTC. The V call is TRBV25-1, the J call TRBJ2-7, with 8 bases identical to TRBD1. This CDR3 spans 15 amino acids. Trimming took 5 bases from V and 3 from J; bases not matched to a gene: 9. Per germline, CDR1 MGHDK and CDR2 SYGVNS.

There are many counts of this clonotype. In nucleotides, the CDR3 is TGTGCCAGCGGACGACGGGGACAGGTAACGAACGAGCAGTACTTC. As protein: CASGRRGQVTNEQYF. The chain is built from TRBV2 and TRBJ2-7; 8 bases fit TRBD1. This CDR3 contains 15 residues. Per germline, CDR1 SNHLY and CDR2 FYNNEI. Germline trimming cut 8 bases from V and 5 bases from J; bases unmatched to any gene: 14. Combining the CDR3 with reference TRBV2 and TRBJ2-7 gives the whole variable domain EPEVTQTPSHQVTQMGQEVILRCVPISNHLYFYWYRQILGQKVEFLVSFYNNEISEKSEIFDDQFSVERPDGSNFTLKIRSTKLEDSAMYFCASGRRGQVTNEQYFGPGTRLTVT.

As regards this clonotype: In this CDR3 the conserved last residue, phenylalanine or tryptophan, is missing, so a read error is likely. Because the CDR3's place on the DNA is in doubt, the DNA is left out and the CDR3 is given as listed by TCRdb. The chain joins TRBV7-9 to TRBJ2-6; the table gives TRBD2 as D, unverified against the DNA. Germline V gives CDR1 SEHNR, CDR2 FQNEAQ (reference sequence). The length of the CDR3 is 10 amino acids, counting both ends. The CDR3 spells CASSLGGGNT.

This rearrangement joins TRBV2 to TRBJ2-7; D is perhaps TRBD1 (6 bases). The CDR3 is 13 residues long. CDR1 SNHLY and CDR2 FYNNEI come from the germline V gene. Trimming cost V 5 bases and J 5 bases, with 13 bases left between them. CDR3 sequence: CASSPAYRDEQYF. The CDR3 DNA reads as TGTGCCAGCAGTCCAGCCTACAGGGACGAGCAGTACTTC.

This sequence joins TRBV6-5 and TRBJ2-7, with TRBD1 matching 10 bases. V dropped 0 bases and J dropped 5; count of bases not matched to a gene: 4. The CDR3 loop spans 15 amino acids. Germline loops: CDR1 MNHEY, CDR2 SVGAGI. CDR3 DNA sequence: TGTGCCAGCAGTTACTCCCGGACAGGGGGGGACGAGCAGTACTTC. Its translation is CASSYSRTGGDEQYF.

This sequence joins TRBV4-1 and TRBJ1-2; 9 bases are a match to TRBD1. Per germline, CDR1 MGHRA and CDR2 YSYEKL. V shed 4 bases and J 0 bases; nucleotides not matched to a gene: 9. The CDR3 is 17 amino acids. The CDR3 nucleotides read TGCGCCAGCAGCCCGACTTGGACAGGGGTATCTAACTATGGCTACACCTTC. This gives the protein CASSPTWTGVSNYGYTF.

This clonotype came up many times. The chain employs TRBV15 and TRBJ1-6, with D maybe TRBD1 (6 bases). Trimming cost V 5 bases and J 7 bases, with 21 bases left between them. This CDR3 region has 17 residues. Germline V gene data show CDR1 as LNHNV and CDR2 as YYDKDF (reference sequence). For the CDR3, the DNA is TGTGCCACCAGCGAGGGGGTGAAGGGGGGATCCAATTCACCCCTCCACTTT. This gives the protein CATSEGVKGGSNSPLHF.

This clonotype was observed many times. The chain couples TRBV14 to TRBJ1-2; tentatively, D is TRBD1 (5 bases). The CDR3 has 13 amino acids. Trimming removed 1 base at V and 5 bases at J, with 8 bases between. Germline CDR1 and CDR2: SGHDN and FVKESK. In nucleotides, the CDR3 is TGTGCCAGCAGCCAAGCAGGGCTTTATGGCTACACCTTC. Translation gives CASSQAGLYGYTF.

In nucleotides, the CDR3 is TGTGCCAGCAGCGTAGGGCCCGGGCAGTTCACTGAAGCTTTCTTT. Translating it yields CASSVGPGQFTEAFF. V usage is TRBV9 and J usage is TRBJ1-1; D remains unclear. V was pared by 0 bases and J by 4 bases, with 13 bases between. There are 15 residues in the CDR3. CDR1 is SGDLS, CDR2 YYNGEE, per germline.

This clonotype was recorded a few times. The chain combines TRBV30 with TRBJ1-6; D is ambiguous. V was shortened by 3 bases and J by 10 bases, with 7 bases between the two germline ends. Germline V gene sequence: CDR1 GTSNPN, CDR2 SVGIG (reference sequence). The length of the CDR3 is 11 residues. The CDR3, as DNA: TGTGCCTGGAGAATGGGATCACCCCTCCACTTT. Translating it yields CAWRMGSPLHF.

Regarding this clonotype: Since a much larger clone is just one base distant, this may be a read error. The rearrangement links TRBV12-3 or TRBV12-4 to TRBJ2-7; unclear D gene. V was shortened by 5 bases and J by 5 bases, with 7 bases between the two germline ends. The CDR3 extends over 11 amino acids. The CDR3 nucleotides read TGTGCCAGCAGTGTGATCCACGAGCAGTACTTC. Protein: CASSVIHEQYF.

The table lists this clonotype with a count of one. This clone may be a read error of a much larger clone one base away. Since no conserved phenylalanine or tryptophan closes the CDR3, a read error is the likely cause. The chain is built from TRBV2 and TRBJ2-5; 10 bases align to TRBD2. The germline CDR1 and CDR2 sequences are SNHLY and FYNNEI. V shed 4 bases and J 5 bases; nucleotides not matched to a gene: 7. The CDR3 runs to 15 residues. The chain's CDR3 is CASSGSSGGRETQYL. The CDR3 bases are TGTGCCAGCAGTGGGTCTAGCGGGGGCCGGGAGACCCAGTACCTC.

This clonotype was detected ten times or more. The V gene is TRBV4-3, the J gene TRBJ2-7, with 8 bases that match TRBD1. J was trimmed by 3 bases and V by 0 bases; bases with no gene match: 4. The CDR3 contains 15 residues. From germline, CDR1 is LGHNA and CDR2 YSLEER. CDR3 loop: CASSQDGGTGYEQYF. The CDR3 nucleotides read TGCGCCAGCAGCCAAGACGGCGGGACAGGCTACGAGCAGTACTTC.

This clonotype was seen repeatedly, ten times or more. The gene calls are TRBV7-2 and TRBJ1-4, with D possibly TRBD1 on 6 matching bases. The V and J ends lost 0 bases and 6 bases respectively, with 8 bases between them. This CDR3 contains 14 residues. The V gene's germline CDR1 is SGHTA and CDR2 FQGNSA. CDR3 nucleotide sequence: TGTGCCAGCAGCTTAGCGTACAGGGATGAAAAACTGTTTTTT. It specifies CASSLAYRDEKLFF.

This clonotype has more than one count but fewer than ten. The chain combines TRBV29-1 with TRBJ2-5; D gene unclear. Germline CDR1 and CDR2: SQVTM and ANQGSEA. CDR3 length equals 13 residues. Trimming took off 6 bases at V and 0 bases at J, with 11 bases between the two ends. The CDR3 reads CSVQTQYQETQYF. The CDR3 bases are TGCAGCGTACAAACACAGTACCAAGAGACCCAGTACTTC.

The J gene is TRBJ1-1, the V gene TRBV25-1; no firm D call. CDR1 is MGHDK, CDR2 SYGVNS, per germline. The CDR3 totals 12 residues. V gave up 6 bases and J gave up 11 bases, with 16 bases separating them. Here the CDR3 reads CASRVGREQAFF. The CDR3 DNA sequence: TGTGCCAGCAGGGTAGGGCGCGAGCAGGCTTTCTTT.

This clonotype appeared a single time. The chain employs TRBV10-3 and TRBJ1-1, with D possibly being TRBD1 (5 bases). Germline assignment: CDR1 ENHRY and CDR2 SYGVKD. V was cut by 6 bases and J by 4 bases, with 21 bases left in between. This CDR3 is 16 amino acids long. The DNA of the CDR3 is TGTGCCATCAGGGGGGGGAGACTCCTGGGATCCACTGAAGCTTTCTTT. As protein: CAIRGGRLLGSTEAFF.

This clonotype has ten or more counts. DNA for the CDR3: TGTGCCAGCAGCTTAAATGGGGGGCCCTACGAGCAGTACTTC. Amino acids: CASSLNGGPYEQYF. This chain joins TRBV7-3 and TRBJ2-7; perhaps D is TRBD1 or TRBD2 (6 bases each). This CDR3 spans 14 amino acids. Germline CDR1 SGHTA, CDR2 FQGTGA. V dropped 1 base and J dropped 2 bases, with 9 bases sitting between them.

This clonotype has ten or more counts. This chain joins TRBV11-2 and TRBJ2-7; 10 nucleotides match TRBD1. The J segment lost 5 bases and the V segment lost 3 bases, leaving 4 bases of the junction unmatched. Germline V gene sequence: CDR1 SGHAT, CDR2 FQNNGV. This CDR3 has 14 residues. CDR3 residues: CASSFGTGVNEQYF. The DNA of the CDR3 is TGTGCCAGCAGCTTCGGGACAGGGGTCAACGAGCAGTACTTC.